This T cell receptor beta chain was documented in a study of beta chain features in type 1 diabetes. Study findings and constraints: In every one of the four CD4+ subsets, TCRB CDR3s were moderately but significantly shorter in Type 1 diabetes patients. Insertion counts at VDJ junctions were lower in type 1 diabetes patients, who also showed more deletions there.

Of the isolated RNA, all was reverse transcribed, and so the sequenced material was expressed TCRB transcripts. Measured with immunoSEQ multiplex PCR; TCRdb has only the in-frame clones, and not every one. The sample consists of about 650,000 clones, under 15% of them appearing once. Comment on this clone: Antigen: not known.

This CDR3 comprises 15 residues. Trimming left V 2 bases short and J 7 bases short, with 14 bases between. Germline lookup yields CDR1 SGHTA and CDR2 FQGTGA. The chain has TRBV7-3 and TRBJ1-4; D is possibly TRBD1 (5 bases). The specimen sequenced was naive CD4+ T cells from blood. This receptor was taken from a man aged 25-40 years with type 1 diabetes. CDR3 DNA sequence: TGTGCCAGCAGCTTATCGGGCCAGGGTGGTGAAAAACTGTTTTTT. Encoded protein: CASSLSGQGGEKLFF. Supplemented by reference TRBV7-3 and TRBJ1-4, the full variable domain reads GAGVSQTPSNKVTEKGKYVELRCDPISGHTALYWYRQSLGQGPEFLIYFQGTGAADDSGLPNDRFFAVRPEGSVSTLKIQRTERGDSAVYLCASSLSGQGGEKLFFGSGTQLSVL.